Detailed here is one T cell receptor beta chain. Its matching antigen is unknown. Germline CDR1 and CDR2: MGHRA and YSYEKL. The CDR3 extends over 13 amino acids. V dropped 0 bases and J dropped 5 bases, with 7 bases sitting between them. MiXCR, applied by TCRdb to the 5' RACE reads, yields one record per CDR3 protein. The sample has about 350,000 distinct CDR3 sequences; 25% to 30% are singletons. This record belongs to a study of T-cell memory formation after mild COVID-19. Study context: The two donors had largely donor-specific TCR clusters. Study observations and caveats: Pre-infection memory carried some responding clones, suggesting that cross-reactive memory joined. Unconfirmed was the SARS-CoV-2 specificity of second-wave clones that peaked on day 37. CD4/CD8 balance characterized clones contracting day 15 to 85, and CD4+ skew characterized later expanders.

The TCR sequence derives from an adult woman who had mild COVID-19 (a few samples of this study predate the infection). Cell type and time point are not known. This chain links TRBV4-1 with TRBJ1-2; no clear D gene. Sequenced input: PBMCs or a T cell subset sorted from them (not recorded which). CDR3 coding DNA: TGCGCCAGCAGCCAAGATCAACAGTATGGCTACACCTTC. It specifies CASSQDQQYGYTF.